Shown below are 7 T cell receptor beta chains from a single sample sequenced in a study of vaccination effects on CD4 cells after COVID-19 (dated by TCRdb to between 2022 and 2023). No antigen has been identified for these receptors. After about 10 days of culture, CD4+ T cells were isolated with the EasySep CD4+ T cell isolation kit. Each participant got two doses of an mRNA SARS-CoV-2 vaccine, either BNT162b2 or mRNA-1273. Library creation used the immunoSEQ multiplex PCR assay. TCRdb stores this immuneACCESS table with in-frame sequences only. Part of the clones is absent; in the studies checked, under half of the shortfall reflects unresolved V genes, and no reason is known for the rest. The sample table lists some 69,000 clones, around 69% of them with a count of one. Approximately 2% of the sample is taken by the ten largest. Sequenced here: CD4+ T cells from PBMCs cultured without peptide, sampled after COVID-19 vaccination. The source of these receptors is a human donor who received a COVID-19 vaccine.

The J gene is TRBJ1-3, the V gene TRBV6-5; maybe TRBD1 (6 bases). The CDR3 contains 14 residues. The germline CDR1 and CDR2 sequences are MNHEY and SVGAGI. Trimming took off 6 bases at V and 1 base at J, with 10 bases between the two ends. CDR3 in DNA: TGTGCCAGCAGACTTACAGGGTCTGGAAACACCATATATTTT. This encodes CASRLTGSGNTIYF.

The J gene is TRBJ2-1, the V gene TRBV7-2; 7 positions match TRBD2. The CDR3 is made up of 16 amino acids. Germline V gene data show CDR1 as SGHTA and CDR2 as FQGNSA. With V trimmed by 5 bases and J by 7 bases, 14 bases remained unmatched. CDR3 loop: CASSHWGGRGLNEQFF. The CDR3, as DNA: TGTGCCAGCAGCCATTGGGGTGGGCGGGGGTTAAATGAGCAGTTCTTC.

CDR3 sequence reads: CAWRHQPSSYNEQFF. The CDR3 DNA reads as TGTGCCTGGAGACATCAGCCGAGCTCCTACAATGAGCAGTTCTTC. The genes are TRBV30 and TRBJ2-1, with no clear D. The CDR3 loop spans 15 amino acids. V was cut by 3 bases and J by 0 bases, with 12 bases left in between. Germline V CDR1 and CDR2: GTSNPN, SVGIG (reference sequence). Filled out from reference TRBV30 and TRBJ2-1, the complete variable domain reads SQTIHQWPATLVQPVGSPLSLECTVEGTSNPNLYWYRQAAGRGLQLLFYSVGIGQISSEVPQNLSASRPQDRQFILSSKKLLLSDSGFYLCAWRHQPSSYNEQFFGPGTRLTVL.

In this sample, this clone turned up many times. V is TRBV11-1 and J is TRBJ2-3, with D possibly being TRBD1 (5 bases). Germline lookup yields CDR1 SGHAT and CDR2 FQDESV (reference sequence). V was trimmed by 3 bases and J by 9 bases, leaving 13 bases between them. There are 13 residues in the CDR3. In DNA, the CDR3 is TGTGCCAGCAGCTTCTTAGGGGCTGGGACGCAGTATTTT. Its translation: CASSFLGAGTQYF.

The chain links TRBV6-1 to TRBJ2-5; D not resolved. V lost 3 bases, J lost 7 bases, and 15 bases lay in between. Germline values: CDR1 MNHNS, CDR2 SASEGT. CDR3 length equals 14 residues. The CDR3, as DNA: TGTGCCAGCAGTGAGGGCAGGCTGTTGGGGACCCAGTACTTC. It codes for CASSEGRLLGTQYF.

V gene TRBV7-9 combines with J gene TRBJ2-3; 7 positions agree with TRBD2. J was trimmed by 2 bases and V by 5 bases; bases with no gene match: 13. Germline V gene sequence: CDR1 SEHNR, CDR2 FQNEAQ (reference sequence). The CDR3 loop spans 17 amino acids. Here the CDR3 reads CASSAVPRREYTDTQYF. CDR3 nucleotide sequence: TGTGCCAGCAGCGCCGTCCCGCGGCGGGAGTACACAGATACGCAGTATTTT.

This clone was counted between two and nine times. The genes are TRBV30 and TRBJ1-2, with D uncertain. This CDR3 is built from 15 residues. V dropped 0 bases and J dropped 2 bases, with 13 bases sitting between them. CDR1 is GTSNPN, CDR2 SVGIG, per germline (reference sequence). The CDR3 sequence is CAWSVRSGRNYGYTF. The DNA of the CDR3 is TGTGCCTGGAGTGTACGTAGCGGACGGAACTATGGCTACACCTTC.